The clone carrying this T cell receptor beta chain was picked up one time. Its specificity is not known. These data are taken from a study of cytotoxic CD8 clonotypes in ibrutinib-treated CLL. Study-wide results and limits: Among the clonotypes, public ones were uncommon and contracted or held stable on treatment.

Per germline, CDR1 SGHVS and CDR2 FNYEAQ. V was pared by 7 bases and J by 0 bases, with 12 bases between. This CDR3 spans 15 amino acids. The protocol was immunoSEQ multiplex PCR, while the TCRdb copy is restricted to in-frame clones and leaves out a portion. The data contain fewer than 150,000 clones, approximately 81% of them singletons. This rearrangement joins TRBV7-6 to TRBJ1-4; no definite D call. The sample in question was PBMCs, obtained after 24 months of ibrutinib treatment. This clonotype originated in a human donor with chronic lymphocytic leukemia. CDR3 in amino acids: CASTPRGTTNEKLFF. For the CDR3, the DNA is TGTGCCAGCACCCCCCGAGGCACAACTAATGAAAAACTGTTTTTT.